This T cell receptor beta chain is from a study of OX40 agonist ivuxolimab in advanced cancers. Regarding the research as a whole: The costimulatory receptor OX40 (CD134) was targeted by ivuxolimab, a fully human IgG2 agonistic monoclonal antibody. Intravenous ivuxolimab was administered to patients every 2 weeks at six dose levels: 0.01, 0.1, 0.3, 1.5, 3 and 10 mg/kg. Among the approximately 50 dose-escalation patients, approximately 20 had hepatocellular carcinoma, roughly 15 melanoma, 9 renal cell carcinoma and 9 head and neck cancer. The dose-escalation cohort was roughly 87% male with a mean age of 60 years, ranging from roughly 23 to 80. Prior anti-PD-1, anti-PD-L1 or anti-CTLA-4 therapy was permitted, and checkpoint inhibitors had been received by roughly 40% of dose-escalation patients. Partial responses occurred in three dose-escalation patients: two with cutaneous melanoma and one with hepatocellular carcinoma. Peripheral TCRbeta sequencing was intended to test whether TCR sequence diversity was altered and clonal T-cell expansion was caused by ivuxolimab. The paper reports the monotherapy dose-escalation portion (N = 52 patients) of the phase I ivuxolimab trial.

Remarks on this clone: No cognate antigen has been identified for it. No quality values exist for individual bases; no much larger clone is one base distant.

To sequence the TCRbeta CDR3 region, genomic DNA was isolated from the sorted cells. The immunoSEQ Assay was used to sequence the TCRbeta CDR3 regions. In TCRdb, the immuneACCESS table is reduced to in-frame sequences with V and J assigned. These tables do not hold every clone; where another copy was compared, an unresolved V gene accounts for under half, and the others remain unexplained. This sample is represented by more than 65,000 clones; about 87% of them were singletons. Jointly, the top ten make up roughly 1% of the sample. Between the V and J ends, shortened by 2 bases and 8 bases respectively, the junction contains 13 bases. The CDR3, cysteine through phenylalanine, is 13 amino acids long. Kept here is only the CDR3 DNA, which spans 39 bases and is read in frame from base 1. Sequences MNHEY (CDR1) and SVGAGI (CDR2) are obtained from the germline V gene. Patients with autoimmune disease history or receiving systemic immunosuppression were excluded from the trial. Peripheral blood for TCR sequencing was drawn from every dose cohort at baseline, at cycle 4 day 1 and at cycle 7 day 1. Samples came from an open-label, multicenter, first-in-human phase I dose-escalation trial of ivuxolimab. Adults with locally advanced or metastatic head and neck squamous cell, hepatocellular, melanoma or renal cell carcinoma were enrolled in the trial. Before TCR sequencing, CD4+ T cells and CD8+ T cells were sorted from peripheral blood as separate populations.

Here is what the overall study found, with its caveats: At doses of 0.1 to 3.0 mg/kg, clonal expansion of both CD4+ and CD8+ T cells in blood was seen between baseline and week 6. In partial responders in the 0.1-3.0 mg/kg groups, normalized peripheral clonal expansion was found to be among the lowest, especially among CD8+ T cells. After ivuxolimab, CD8+ T cells had more expanded clones than CD4+ T cells on average. The antigen specificity of the clonally expanded peripheral T cells was not determined. Low levels of normalized T-cell clonal expansion were also seen in some patients who did not respond.

The chain is encoded by TRBV6-5 joined to TRBJ2-7, with the D gene too uncertain to name. Here the sequenced sample was CD4+ or CD8+ T cells sorted from blood, taken in a trial of the OX40 agonist ivuxolimab. This TCR derives from an adult with an advanced solid tumor such as melanoma, head and neck, liver or kidney cancer. The DNA is as follows: TGTGCCAGCAGTTACCAGCCCTCTCCCCAGCAGTACTTC. It translates to CASSYQPSPQQYF.